The 30 T cell receptor delta chains below come from one sample, sequenced in a study of γδ T cells in repeated Plasmodium falciparum infection. Vgamma9/Vdelta2+ and Vdelta2-negative gammadelta T cells were flow-sorted from PBMC for bulk sequencing. TCRdb re-called clones from the multiplex PCR reads using CATT. The table includes 75,000 to 95,000 delta-chain clones, more than 0.85% detected once. The specimen was gamma-delta T cells from blood. The receptor set was obtained from a pool of human donors (malaria-infected and uninfected, not separated).

This clone has at least ten counts. This likely stems from a read error, as it lies one base from a far larger clone. The sample holds other DNA sequences that translate to the same CDR3. The V gene reported is TRDV1; the J gene is uncalled; whether TRDD3, the table's D call, matches the DNA was not checked. This CDR3 comprises 18 residues. Germline CDR1 reads TSWWSYY; CDR2 reads QGS. In nucleotides, the CDR3 is TGTGCTCTTGGGGTCCGTTGGGCCCCGGATGTACAGGCCGATAAACTCATCTTC. As protein: CALGVRWAPDVQADKLIF.

This clone has only a few counts. A far larger clone is a single base away, which makes a read error likely. Other nucleotide sequences in the sample specify the same CDR3. CDR3 in amino acids: CALGDLSAVLGYTDKLIF. CDR3 nucleotide sequence: TGTGCTCTTGGGGACCTTTCCGCAGTACTGGGATACACCGATAAACTTATCTTT. V gene TRDV1 was called; the J gene was not; the tabulated D call, TRDD3, remains unverified against the DNA. The CDR3 contains 18 residues. Germline V gene data show CDR1 as TSWWSYY and CDR2 as QGS.

This clone showed up just a few times. The protein TCRdb lists belongs to a much larger clone and differs from this DNA's translation at residue 11, which points to a read error; the protein shown is made from the DNA. This rearrangement joins TRDV1 to TRDJ1, with 8 nucleotides matching TRDD3. The V gene's germline CDR1 is TSWWSYY and CDR2 QGS. The CDR3 sequence is 18 residues long. V shed 5 bases and J 2 bases; nucleotides not matched to a gene: 16. DNA for the CDR3: TGTGCTCTTGGGCCCCGACCCGTACTGGGGGGTACGACCGATAAACTCATCTTT. Translation: CALGPRPVLGGTTDKLIF.

This clone was observed a handful of times. For this DNA, TCRdb reports the protein of a much larger clone, which diverges at residue 17, most likely from a read error; the protein presented here is translated directly from the DNA. For the V gene the call is TRDV1; the J gene has no call; the table assigns TRDD3, which was not confirmed against the DNA. The CDR3 sequence is 19 residues long. The germline CDR1 and CDR2 sequences are TSWWSYY and QGS. As DNA, the CDR3 is TGTGCTCTCCGCCTGAATGCTCCTACAACTGGGGGACAGGTCGATAAACCCATCTTT. Protein sequence: CALRLNAPTTGGQVDKPIF.

This clone came up a few times. One base separates it from a far larger clone, so it is likely a read error. Other DNA sequences of this sample code for an identical CDR3. The V gene is TRDV1, the J gene TRDJ1; D is undetermined. The V end was cut by 0 bases, the J end by 0 bases, with 23 bases between. The germline V gene has CDR1 TSWWSYY and CDR2 QGS. The CDR3 covers 20 residues. CDR3 protein: CALGELCESPGGPYTDKLIF. The CDR3 region has the DNA TGTGCTCTTGGGGAACTCTGCGAGTCCCCTGGAGGACCGTACACCGATAAACTCATCTTT.

On this clone itself: The protein given by TCRdb reflects a much larger clone and differs at residue 4 from this DNA's translation, likely from a read error; the protein shown is the DNA's translation. The rearrangement joins TRAV36/DV7 to TRDJ1; 11 positions match TRDD3. Looked up from germline, CDR1 is VTNFRS and CDR2 is LTSSGIE (reference sequence). The CDR3 contains 16 residues. Germline trimming cut 3 bases from V and 0 bases from J; bases unmatched to any gene: 7. CDR3 protein: CAVANTGGYYTDKLIF. The CDR3 nucleotides read TGTGCTGTGGCCAATACTGGGGGATATTACACCGATAAACTCATCTTT.

The table lists this clone with a few counts. TCRdb's entry gives the protein of a much larger clone, which mismatches this DNA's translation at residue 14, likely from a read error; the protein reported here is translated from the DNA. The CDR3 reads CALGEPLLGNSYTVKLIF. The DNA for the CDR3 is TGTGCTCTTGGGGAACCGCTACTGGGGAACTCGTACACCGTTAAACTCATCTTT. The J gene is TRDJ1, the V gene TRDV1, with 7 bases that match TRDD3. The J gene is not listed in TCRdb, so it was assigned here from a DNA match to germline. Germline values: CDR1 TSWWSYY, CDR2 QGS. The CDR3 sequence is 18 residues long.

A remark on this clone: For this DNA, TCRdb reports the protein of a much larger clone, which diverges at residue 22, most likely from a read error; the protein presented here is translated directly from the DNA. V usage is TRDV1 and J usage is TRDJ1; maybe TRDD1 (6 bases). The J gene, absent from TCRdb, was called here by matching the DNA to germline. CDR3 size: 28 residues. V lost 0 bases to trimming and J lost 1 base, with 48 bases between them. CDR1 and CDR2 from the germline V gene are TSWWSYY and QGS. As DNA, the CDR3 is TGTGCTCTTGGGGAACTTCCGTTTCCCCCTCTGGCTACTAAGAAATATTTACGGGTCCTTGCTTGCACCGATAAACTCATCTTT. It codes for CALGELPFPPLATKKYLRVLACTDKLIF.

Of note for this clone: The amino acid sequence in TCRdb belongs to a much larger clone and departs from this DNA's translation at residue 12, likely a sequencing read error; the sequence shown is translated from the DNA. The chain couples TRDV1 to TRDJ1, with a tentative D call TRDD3 (5 bases). The CDR3 has 22 residues. V was pared by 5 bases and J by 2 bases, with 36 bases between. CDR1 and CDR2 (germline): TSWWSYY, QGS. The CDR3 reads CALGQSLLLRSYLYWKTDKLIF. The CDR3 coding sequence is TGTGCTCTTGGGCAAAGCTTACTACTCAGGAGCTACCTATACTGGAAAACCGATAAACTCATCTTT.

This clone was recorded a few times. Translating this DNA gives a protein that differs at residue 8 from the TCRdb one, which belongs to a much larger clone; a read error is likely, and the protein shown is this translation. The chain couples TRDV2 to TRDJ1, with D possibly being TRDD3 (6 bases). No J segment appears in TCRdb, so it was assigned here by matching the sequence to germline. Germline values: CDR1 GEAIGNYY, CDR2 EKD. The germline V and J ends were trimmed by 3 bases and 4 bases, with 17 bases remaining between them. The CDR3 runs 15 residues. CDR3 sequence reads: CACDAGDSKDDKLIF. CDR3 coding DNA: TGTGCCTGTGACGCTGGGGACTCCAAGGACGATAAACTCATCTTT.

This clone was counted only a few times. A far larger clone lies a single base away; this is likely a read error. This sample also contains other DNA sequences that code for the same CDR3. V and J are TRDV2 and TRDJ1; 7 nucleotides match TRDD3. The CDR3 is made up of 17 amino acids. Germline CDR1 is GEAIGNYY and CDR2 is EKD. V gave up 3 bases and J gave up 3 bases; unmatched junction bases: 15. The CDR3 sequence: CACDGPVGGYAADKLIF. CDR3 DNA sequence: TGTGCCTGTGACGGTCCTGTGGGAGGATACGCTGCCGATAAACTCATCTTT.

This clone occurred many times. This likely came from a read error, as a far larger clone is one base away. Distinct nucleotide sequences in the sample also encode this CDR3. This chain links TRDV1 with TRDJ1; D might be TRDD2 or TRDD3, each matching 9 bases. The CDR3 is made up of 23 amino acids. The germline CDR1 and CDR2 sequences are TSWWSYY and QGS. The CDR3 region is CALGEHCCRPSYSYGGYTDKLIF. As DNA, the CDR3 is TGTGCTCTTGGGGAACATTGTTGTAGGCCTTCCTACTCCTACGGGGGATACACCGATAAGCTCATCTTT.

The table lists this clone with a few counts. This DNA's translation and the protein TCRdb lists, from a much larger clone, do not match at residue 13, likely due to a read error; the protein shown is translated from the DNA. The chain couples TRDV2 to TRDJ1, with 9 positions matching TRDD3. The CDR3 covers 18 residues. J lost 3 bases, V lost 0 bases, and 13 bases had no gene match. Germline CDR1 reads GEAIGNYY; CDR2 reads EKD. As DNA, the CDR3 is TGTGCCTGTGACACCGTTGTACCTGGGGGATCCATCCCCGATAAACTCATCTTT. It yields the protein CACDTVVPGGSIPDKLIF.

As regards this clone: It is likely a read error: a sequence one base away is far more abundant. Other DNA sequences of this sample code for an identical CDR3. V and J are TRDV1 and TRDJ1; D unclear. The J gene is not listed in TCRdb, so it was assigned here from a DNA match to germline. CDR3 length equals 19 residues. Per the germline V gene, CDR1 is TSWWSYY and CDR2 is QGS. The CDR3 DNA reads TGTGCCCTTGGGTACTACTATCGGTCTTTGCTCTCGTACACCGATAAACTCATCTTT. Protein sequence: CALGYYYRSLLSYTDKLIF.

A few counts support this clone. It is likely a read error: a sequence one base away is far more abundant. The chain links TRDV1 to TRDJ1; 8 nucleotides line up with TRDD2. The J gene is not listed in TCRdb, so it was assigned here from a DNA match to germline. There are 18 residues in the CDR3. Germline V gene sequence: CDR1 TSWWSYY, CDR2 QGS. The CDR3 coding sequence is TGTGCCCTTGGGTACCTTCCTAGGGATAAGGGGTATTGGGGCAAACTCATCTTT. Translated: CALGYLPRDKGYWGKLIF.

Concerning this clone: A much more abundant neighbour one base away suggests this may be a read error. The chain has TRDV2 and TRDJ1; TRDD3 is a possible D gene (5 bases). TCRdb gives no J gene; it was assigned here by matching the DNA to germline. The CDR3 is 17 amino acids. Trimming took off 0 bases at V and 4 bases at J, with 20 bases between the two ends. CDR1 is GEAIGNYY, CDR2 EKD, per germline. The CDR3 here is CACDTVQGSWKGDKLIF. The CDR3 DNA reads TGTGCCTGTGACACCGTTCAGGGGAGTTGGAAGGGCGATAAACTCATCTTT.

As for this clone: The likely explanation is a read error, given a far larger clone one base away. The sample has other DNA sequences that encode this CDR3 too. The J segment was not called; the V segment is TRDV1; the DNA was not used to check the table's D call, TRDD3. Per germline, CDR1 TSWWSYY and CDR2 QGS. The CDR3 loop spans 23 amino acids. The CDR3 here is CALGELLPLLYYLGPSLTAQLFF. As DNA, the CDR3 is TGTGCTCTTGGGGAACTGTTGCCTCTCCTATACTACTTGGGGCCCTCTTTGACAGCACAGCTCTTCTTT.

As for this clone: TCRdb has a much larger clone's protein, which differs at residue 14 from the translation of this DNA, likely because of a read error; what is shown is the protein translated from the DNA. The chain has TRDV1 and TRDJ1, with 9 nucleotides matching TRDD3. The J gene comes from matching the DNA to germline here; TCRdb lacks it. Germline V gene sequence: CDR1 TSWWSYY, CDR2 QGS. V dropped 7 bases and J dropped 9; count of bases not matched to a gene: 27. This CDR3 is 19 amino acids long. CDR3 DNA: TGTGCTCTTGTCCCGACCCCCTCAGAGGGGATACGCGAGGTCCGGGAACTCATCTTT. The encoded protein is CALVPTPSEGIREVRELIF.

As regards this clone: A far larger clone differs by one base, so this is likely a read error. The same CDR3 is also encoded by other DNA sequences in this sample. The V call is TRDV1, the J call TRDJ1; D possibly corresponds to TRDD3 (6 bases). Here the J gene was assigned by germline matching of the DNA, as TCRdb has none. The length of the CDR3 is 22 residues. CDR1 is TSWWSYY and CDR2 is QGS in the germline V gene. V was shortened by 2 bases and J by 2 bases, with 33 bases between the two germline ends. This CDR3 reads CALGEDRRSRGSPKKYTDKLIF. As DNA, the CDR3 is TGTGCTCTTGGGGAAGATCGACGGAGCCGGGGATCCCCTAAAAAGTATACCGATAAACTCATCTTT.

As to this clone: A far larger clone is one base from this, pointing to a likely read error. Within the sample, other DNA sequences also encode this same CDR3. The chain links TRDV1 to TRDJ1; 8 nucleotides match TRDD3. The J gene was missing in TCRdb and was found by matching the end of the DNA to germline. Germline lookup yields CDR1 TSWWSYY and CDR2 QGS. The CDR3 length is 22 residues. The V and J ends lost 7 bases and 2 bases, in that order; junction bases with no gene match: 30. As DNA, the CDR3 is TGTGCTCTTGAGGCCCCGCCGTCCCATACTGGGGGCCGACAACTGTATACCGATAAACTCATCTTT. Protein product: CALEAPPSHTGGRQLYTDKLIF.

A few counts support this clone. TCRdb has a much larger clone's protein, which differs at residue 20 from the translation of this DNA, likely because of a read error; what is shown is the protein translated from the DNA. The chain carries TRDV1 and TRDJ1, with D possibly matching TRDD2 (5 bases). The V gene's germline CDR1 is TSWWSYY and CDR2 QGS. This CDR3 is 23 amino acids long. The CDR3: CALGNPLGPRPHLVNYPSDELIF. The CDR3 DNA is TGTGCTCTTGGGAACCCCCTAGGTCCTAGACCCCATCTGGTGAACTATCCCAGCGATGAACTCATCTTT.

This clone turned up a few times. TCRdb shows a much larger clone's protein in place of this DNA's translation, and the two differ at residue 5, likely through a read error; the protein shown is translated from the DNA. The CDR3 DNA sequence: TGTGCTCTTGGAGACCTACTGGTTGGCATGCTTCCTACACGTCTGGGGGATACCCGCGAATCGTACACCGATAAACTCATCTTT. It codes for CALGDLLVGMLPTRLGDTRESYTDKLIF. The chain carries TRDV1 and TRDJ1, with TRDD3 identical over 11 bases. V was pared by 6 bases and J by 0 bases, with 42 bases of the junction left unmatched. The germline V gene encodes CDR1 TSWWSYY and CDR2 QGS. The CDR3 has 28 amino acids.

On this clone itself: A far larger clone is off by one base, so a read error is likely. The sample contains more than one DNA sequence encoding this CDR3. The rearrangement uses TRDV1 and TRDJ1, with D possibly being TRDD3 (10 bases). Germline V gene data show CDR1 as TSWWSYY and CDR2 as QGS. The length of the CDR3 is 21 residues. The CDR3 here is CALGDQGLPTILGDRKNKLIF. In DNA, the CDR3 is TGTGCCCTTGGGGACCAAGGCCTTCCTACAATACTGGGGGATCGCAAAAATAAACTCATCTTT.

This clone showed up just a few times. It is likely a read error: a sequence one base away is far more abundant. This specimen includes other DNA sequences encoding the same CDR3. The rearrangement links TRDV1 to TRDJ1; no definite D call. Matching the DNA to germline supplied the J gene, which TCRdb does not give. The germline V gene encodes CDR1 TSWWSYY and CDR2 QGS. The V gene lost 1 base and the J gene lost 3 bases, with 21 bases spanning the gap. The CDR3 is 18 amino acids. The CDR3 DNA sequence: TGTGCTCTTGGGGAACGCCCTAAGGAATACCGGTGTGCCGATAAACTCATCTTT. Translated, it gives CALGERPKEYRCADKLIF.

Points on this clone: The amino acid sequence in TCRdb belongs to a much larger clone and departs from this DNA's translation at residue 9, likely a sequencing read error; the sequence shown is translated from the DNA. The V gene is TRDV2, the J gene TRDJ1; TRDD3 matches 7 bases. TCRdb carries no J gene annotation; the J gene was assigned here by matching the DNA with germline. The CDR3 totals 16 residues. Germline CDR1 and CDR2: GEAIGNYY and EKD. V lost 3 bases, J lost 0 bases, and 9 bases stayed unmatched. The CDR3 nucleotides read TGTGCCTGTGACCCCTTGGGGGACTGGTACACCGATAAACTCATCTTT. It yields the protein CACDPLGDWYTDKLIF.

This clone turned up a few times. With only one base between it and a far larger clone, this is likely a read error. The CDR3 DNA follows: TGTGCTCTTGGGGAATATCCCCCTTCCTACTTAGCTCAGAGAACTGGGGCGGGGGTCGTGACGTACACCGATAAACTCATCTTT. It codes for CALGEYPPSYLAQRTGAGVVTYTDKLIF. The J gene is TRDJ1, the V gene TRDV1, with 9 bases identical to TRDD2. The J segment lost 0 bases and the V segment lost 2 bases, leaving 40 bases of the junction unmatched. The length of the CDR3 is 28 residues. Germline values: CDR1 TSWWSYY, CDR2 QGS.

This clone appeared a few times. The protein TCRdb gives is from a much larger clone and does not agree with this DNA's translation at residue 7, likely a read error; the protein shown here comes from the DNA. The chain employs TRDV1 and TRDJ1; TRDD3 aligns across 9 bases. Here the J gene was assigned by germline matching of the DNA, as TCRdb has none. The length of the CDR3 is 18 residues. Germline CDR1 and CDR2: TSWWSYY and QGS. V was pared by 5 bases and J by 0 bases, with 13 bases of the junction left unmatched. DNA for the CDR3: TGTGCTCTTGGGTTCTACGGATCTGGGGGATTGTACACCGATAAACTCATCTTT. Translating gives CALGFYGSGGLYTDKLIF.

Concerning this clone itself: TCRdb pairs this DNA with a much larger clone's protein that differs at residue 10, likely a read error; the protein shown was translated from the DNA. This rearrangement joins TRDV3 to TRDJ1; 10 bases line up with TRDD3. TCRdb lists no J gene, so it was determined here by aligning the DNA to germline. The V gene's germline CDR1 is TVYSNPD and CDR2 GDNSRS (reference sequence). The CDR3 is made up of 24 amino acids. V gave up 2 bases and J gave up 0 bases; unmatched junction bases: 33. For the CDR3, the DNA is TGTGCCTTTTCAGTTCAAGACTGGGGGATGTACCACTCCGCTACAGTATTCTACACCGATAAACTCATCTTT. It translates to CAFSVQDWGMYHSATVFYTDKLIF. The full variable domain, in which reference TRDV3 and TRDJ1 provide the parts outside the CDR3, is CDKVTQSSPDQTVASGSEVVLLCTYDTVYSNPDLFWYRIRPDYSFQFVFYGDNSRSEGADFTQGRFSVKHILTQKAFHLVISPVRTEDSATYYCAFSVQDWGMYHSATVFYTDKLIFGKGTRVTVEP.

As regards this clone: The protein TCRdb gives is from a much larger clone and does not agree with this DNA's translation at residue 6, likely a read error; the protein shown here comes from the DNA. The chain uses TRDV1 and TRDJ1; 9 nucleotides agree with TRDD2. Here the J gene was assigned by germline matching of the DNA, as TCRdb has none. The CDR3 runs to 22 residues. From germline, CDR1 is TSWWSYY and CDR2 QGS. The trim removed 2 bases at V and 5 bases at J, leaving 27 bases unmatched. CDR3 loop: CALGEIGLPTYGTGLNTDKLIF. Written as DNA, the CDR3 is TGTGCTCTTGGGGAAATAGGCCTTCCTACATACGGTACTGGTTTAAATACGGATAAACTCATCTTT.

This clone was found a few times. This DNA's translation and the protein TCRdb lists, from a much larger clone, do not match at residue 5, likely due to a read error; the protein shown is translated from the DNA. The chain couples TRDV1 to TRDJ1; possible D gene TRDD3, 6 bases. Here the J gene came from matching the DNA to germline, since TCRdb omits it. V was shortened by 4 bases and J by 2 bases, with 32 bases between the two germline ends. This CDR3 spans 21 amino acids. Germline V lookup: CDR1 TSWWSYY, CDR2 QGS. CDR3 DNA sequence: TGTGCTCTTGGGGGACCGAAGCTACTATGGGGTGGGGGTTTCGCAACCGATAAACTCATCTTT. It is translated as CALGGPKLLWGGGFATDKLIF.